The 27 T cell receptor beta chains given below trace back to one sample, sequenced in a study of blood T cell repertoires in COVID-19. Sequencing used immunoSEQ multiplex PCR; TCRdb keeps in-frame clones, though not all of them. The sample has about 120,000 clones; over 75% are singletons. The sample comprised peripheral blood. These receptors were obtained from a woman aged 80 or over with active or convalescent COVID-19.

V is TRBV15 and J is TRBJ1-3; the D gene is possibly TRBD1 (5 bases). The CDR3 is 17 amino acids. Germline V gene data show CDR1 as LNHNV and CDR2 as YYDKDF (reference sequence). Trimming left V 0 bases short and J 0 bases short, with 12 bases between. CDR3 amino acids: CATSRDPRGDSGNTIYF. Here the CDR3 DNA reads TGTGCCACCAGCAGAGATCCTAGGGGCGACTCTGGAAACACCATATATTTT.

V is TRBV28 and J is TRBJ2-3; 8 bases map to TRBD1. The germline V gene encodes CDR1 MDHEN and CDR2 SYDVKM. The CDR3 is made up of 16 amino acids. V lost 3 bases to trimming and J lost 3 bases; unmatched junction nucleotides: 8. This chain's CDR3 is CASSLASTGATDTQYF. The CDR3 nucleotides read TGTGCCAGCAGTTTGGCTTCGACAGGGGCAACAGATACGCAGTATTTT.

This clone was observed a few times. J is TRBJ2-5 and V is TRBV13; TRBD2 aligns across 12 bases. CDR1 is PRHDT, CDR2 FYEKMQ, per germline (reference sequence). The CDR3 length is 23 residues. V lost 5 bases, J lost 2 bases, and 27 bases stayed unmatched. CDR3 residues: CASSPPLSLAGGVTGEIQETQYF. The DNA of the CDR3 is TGTGCCAGCAGCCCGCCGTTATCCCTAGCGGGAGGGGTGACCGGAGAGATTCAAGAGACCCAGTACTTC.

V gene TRBV19 combines with J gene TRBJ1-2; TRBD1 might be the D (5 bases). CDR1 and CDR2 (germline): LNHDA, SQIVND (reference sequence). The CDR3 covers 14 residues. V gave up 4 bases and J gave up 3 bases, with 12 bases separating them. As DNA, the CDR3 is TGTGCCAGTAGTACGTATGCAGGGTACTATGGCTACACCTTC. Translation: CASSTYAGYYGYTF. Variable domain in full (rest from reference TRBV19 and TRBJ1-2): DGGITQSPKYLFRKEGQNVTLSCEQNLNHDAMYWYRQDPGQGLRLIYYSQIVNDFQKGDIAEGYSVSREKKESFPLTVTSAQKNPTAFYLCASSTYAGYYGYTFGSGTRLTVV.

V gene TRBV28 combines with J gene TRBJ1-5; TRBD1 might be the D (5 bases). Germline V gene lookup returns CDR1 MDHEN and CDR2 SYDVKM. The CDR3 consists of 13 residues. V was shortened by 3 bases and J by 7 bases, with 10 bases between the two germline ends. This CDR3 is CASSFPRGQPQHF. The CDR3 DNA is TGTGCCAGCAGTTTCCCCCGGGGGCAGCCCCAGCATTTT.

This chain links TRBV14 with TRBJ1-4; weak D call: TRBD1 (6 bases). Germline CDR1 and CDR2: SGHDN and FVKESK. The V end was cut by 2 bases, the J end by 0 bases, with 13 bases between. The CDR3 is 17 amino acids. CDR3 DNA sequence: TGTGCCAGCAGCCAACGCGGCGGGGGCCCAACTAATGAAAAACTGTTTTTT. Encoded protein: CASSQRGGGPTNEKLFF.

The gene calls are TRBV30 and TRBJ2-3; weak D call: TRBD2 (6 bases). Trimming took 3 bases from V and 0 from J, leaving 10 bases between them. CDR1 is GTSNPN, CDR2 SVGIG, per germline (reference sequence). The CDR3 loop spans 14 amino acids. CDR3 sequence: CAWSAGTSTDTQYF. In nucleotides, the CDR3 is TGTGCCTGGAGCGCCGGGACTAGCACAGATACGCAGTATTTT. The complete variable domain, with remaining parts taken from reference TRBV30 and TRBJ2-3, reads SQTIHQWPATLVQPVGSPLSLECTVEGTSNPNLYWYRQAAGRGLQLLFYSVGIGQISSEVPQNLSASRPQDRQFILSSKKLLLSDSGFYLCAWSAGTSTDTQYFGPGTRLTVL.

The rearrangement links TRBV7-9 to TRBJ1-2, with 7 positions matching TRBD1. Germline V gene sequence: CDR1 SEHNR, CDR2 FQNEAQ (reference sequence). V dropped 4 bases and J dropped 6; count of bases not matched to a gene: 5. This CDR3 contains 13 residues. The CDR3 DNA follows: TGTGCCAGCAGCTCGGGACAGTTCGATGGCTACACCTTC. It yields the protein CASSSGQFDGYTF.

The gene calls are TRBV4-2 and TRBJ2-3, with 7 bases that match TRBD2. Germline-derived CDR1 and CDR2 are LGHNA and YNFKEQ. The CDR3 has 12 amino acids. V lost 5 bases, J lost 5 bases, and 1 base stayed unmatched. This CDR3 reads CASSGGGDTQYF. In DNA form, the CDR3 reads TGTGCCAGCAGCGGGGGGGGAGATACGCAGTATTTT.

V gene TRBV19 combines with J gene TRBJ1-1; 10 nucleotides agree with TRBD1. The CDR3 loop spans 15 amino acids. Trimming removed 7 bases from V and 1 base from J; junction bases left unmatched: 6. Germline V gene lookup returns CDR1 LNHDA and CDR2 SQIVND (reference sequence). CDR3 DNA: TGTGCCAGTACCCGGACAGGGGGGTCGAACACTGAAGCTTTCTTT. This sequence encodes CASTRTGGSNTEAFF.

This chain connects TRBV24-1 to TRBJ2-3; D is perhaps TRBD2 (6 bases). This CDR3 comprises 14 residues. Germline loops: CDR1 KGHDR, CDR2 SFDVKD. V was pared by 6 bases and J by 1 base, with 10 bases between. In DNA, the CDR3 is TGTGCCACCAGTAGACCGGGGGGCACAGATACGCAGTATTTT. Translated, it gives CATSRPGGTDTQYF.

The chain has TRBV11-2 and TRBJ2-7; tentative D call: TRBD2 (6 bases). Germline CDR1 reads SGHAT; CDR2 reads FQNNGV. There are 14 residues in the CDR3. Between the trimmed V and J ends, which lost 0 bases and 4 bases, there was a span of 10 bases. In DNA, the CDR3 is TGTGCCAGCAGCTTAGATCAGCGGGTTTACGAGCAGTACTTC. It translates to CASSLDQRVYEQYF.

The V and J genes are TRBV12-5 and TRBJ1-1; 8 nucleotides line up with TRBD1. Germline lookup yields CDR1 LGHNT and CDR2 FRNRAP. This CDR3 comprises 13 residues. Trimming cost V 7 bases and J 4 bases; bases outside gene matches: 5. The CDR3 region is CASDLQGGTEAFF. The DNA for the CDR3 is TGTGCTAGTGACCTACAGGGGGGCACTGAAGCTTTCTTT. The full variable domain, in which reference TRBV12-5 and TRBJ1-1 provide the parts outside the CDR3, is DARVTQTPRHKVTEMGQEVTMRCQPILGHNTVFWYRQTMMQGLELLAYFRNRAPLDDSGMPKDRFSAEMPDATLATLKIQPSEPRDSAVYFCASDLQGGTEAFFGQGTRLTVV.

The rearrangement joins TRBV5-4 to TRBJ2-7; TRBD2 aligns across 7 bases. Germline V CDR1 and CDR2: SGHNT, YYREEE (reference sequence). V shed 0 bases and J 2 bases; nucleotides not matched to a gene: 5. CDR3 length: 15 residues. The CDR3 sequence is CASSLGASGTYEQYF. CDR3 nucleotides: TGTGCCAGCAGCTTGGGCGCTAGCGGTACCTACGAGCAGTACTTC.

The V call is TRBV5-1, the J call TRBJ2-3; D possibly corresponds to TRBD1 (6 bases). Germline CDR1 is SGHRS and CDR2 is YFSETQ. The CDR3 contains 13 residues. The V and J ends lost 4 bases and 4 bases respectively, with 10 bases between them. DNA for the CDR3: TGCGCCAGCAGCATACAGGGAGCAGATACGCAGTATTTT. This encodes CASSIQGADTQYF.

This clone was observed a few times. The CDR3 nucleotides are TGTGCCAGCTCATCGACAGGGGGAAGCTCACCCCTCCACTTT. Translating gives CASSSTGGSSPLHF. This chain connects TRBV18 to TRBJ1-6; 9 bases are shared with TRBD1. Germline V lookup: CDR1 KGHSH, CDR2 LQKENI. The CDR3 is 14 amino acids. V shed 5 bases, J shed 10 bases, and the junction held 6 bases outside the gene matches.

The V call is TRBV5-1, the J call TRBJ2-3; the D is unclear. This CDR3 region has 15 residues. The germline V gene encodes CDR1 SGHRS and CDR2 YFSETQ. Trimming left V 0 bases short and J 4 bases short, with 12 bases between. CDR3: CASSLATEFPDTQYF. CDR3 nucleotides: TGCGCCAGCAGCTTGGCTACAGAGTTCCCAGATACGCAGTATTTT.

The chain employs TRBV2 and TRBJ1-2; 7 positions match TRBD1. The CDR3 contains 13 residues. Trimming removed 6 bases from V and 7 bases from J; junction bases left unmatched: 8. The V gene's germline CDR1 is SNHLY and CDR2 FYNNEI. The CDR3 bases are TGTGCCAGCAGCCTGACAGGGATGTTTGGCTACACCTTC. Its protein product is CASSLTGMFGYTF. Based on the CDR3 plus reference TRBV2 and TRBJ1-2, the full variable domain is EPEVTQTPSHQVTQMGQEVILRCVPISNHLYFYWYRQILGQKVEFLVSFYNNEISEKSEIFDDQFSVERPDGSNFTLKIRSTKLEDSAMYFCASSLTGMFGYTFGSGTRLTVV.

The genes are TRBV11-3 and TRBJ2-1; possible D gene TRBD2, 5 bases. The CDR3 loop spans 17 amino acids. CDR1 and CDR2 (germline): SGHNT, YENEEA. With 3 bases removed from V and 6 bases from J, the gap between germline ends came to 21 bases. CDR3 bases: TGTGCCAGCAGCTTGGGCGGAGTGCAAGTAGCGACCAATGAGCAGTTCTTC. It encodes CASSLGGVQVATNEQFF.

The chain recombines TRBV6-2 or TRBV6-3 with TRBJ2-7; weak D call: TRBD2 (5 bases). The germline V gene has CDR1 MNHEY and CDR2 SVGEGT. This CDR3 is built from 14 residues. Trimming removed 4 bases at V and 4 bases at J, with 14 bases between. CDR3 region: CASSSQLVSYEQYF. The CDR3 DNA reads as TGTGCCAGCAGTTCCCAACTAGTATCGTACGAGCAGTACTTC.

This clone has a handful of counts. The CDR3 coding sequence is TGTGCCAGCTCACCAACGGCTAGCGGGGCCTACGAGCAGTACTTC. Protein sequence: CASSPTASGAYEQYF. The chain recombines TRBV18 with TRBJ2-7; 9 bases are shared with TRBD2. With 2 bases clipped from V and 2 bases from J, the junction kept 4 bases outside the gene matches. The germline gives CDR1 KGHSH, CDR2 LQKENI. This CDR3 spans 15 amino acids.

The chain is built from TRBV30 and TRBJ2-5; 7 bases are a match to TRBD2. Germline V gene data show CDR1 as GTSNPN and CDR2 as SVGIG (reference sequence). The CDR3 is 16 amino acids. V lost 4 bases and J lost 5; bases outside the gene matches: 16. CDR3 DNA sequence: TGTGCCTGGAAGGGCTTGGGGGAGGGCCTTTATGAGACCCAGTACTTC. It translates to CAWKGLGEGLYETQYF.

This chain connects TRBV11-2 to TRBJ2-7; 10 nucleotides match TRBD2. Trimming cost V 2 bases and J 4 bases; bases outside gene matches: 11. CDR3 length: 17 residues. CDR1 and CDR2 (germline): SGHAT, FQNNGV. The DNA of the CDR3 is TGTGCCAGCAGCTTAAGGCTAGCGGGAGTCACGATTTACGAGCAGTACTTC. Amino acid sequence: CASSLRLAGVTIYEQYF. The full variable domain, its missing parts supplied by reference TRBV11-2 and TRBJ2-7, is EAGVAQSPRYKIIEKRQSVAFWCNPISGHATLYWYQQILGQGPKLLIQFQNNGVVDDSQLPKDRFSAERLKGVDSTLKIQPAKLEDSAVYLCASSLRLAGVTIYEQYFGPGTRLTVT.

This chain joins TRBV12-5 and TRBJ1-1, with 10 bases lining up with TRBD1. CDR1 is LGHNT and CDR2 is FRNRAP in the germline V gene. There are 20 residues in the CDR3. V lost 0 bases and J lost 0; bases outside the gene matches: 13. CDR3 loop: CASGLVLSGRQGAMNTEAFF. The CDR3 bases are TGTGCTAGTGGTTTGGTACTTTCGGGGAGACAGGGGGCCATGAACACTGAAGCTTTCTTT. The full variable domain, its missing parts supplied by reference TRBV12-5 and TRBJ1-1, is DARVTQTPRHKVTEMGQEVTMRCQPILGHNTVFWYRQTMMQGLELLAYFRNRAPLDDSGMPKDRFSAEMPDATLATLKIQPSEPRDSAVYFCASGLVLSGRQGAMNTEAFFGQGTRLTVV.

This clone was counted a few times. The gene calls are TRBV2 and TRBJ1-2; 7 nucleotides match TRBD1. V lost 4 bases to trimming and J lost 3 bases; unmatched junction nucleotides: 17. Germline V CDR1 and CDR2: SNHLY, FYNNEI. The CDR3 length is 18 residues. Here the CDR3 reads CASSVSDRLTDRDYGYTF. The DNA of the CDR3 is TGTGCCAGCAGTGTCTCGGACAGGTTAACCGATCGTGACTATGGCTACACCTTC.

The gene calls are TRBV5-1 and TRBJ1-1, with 7 bases identical to TRBD1. With V trimmed by 3 bases and J by 4 bases, 3 bases remained unmatched. CDR1 and CDR2 (germline): SGHRS, YFSETQ. The CDR3 has 13 residues. The CDR3 nucleotides read TGCGCCAGCAGCTACGACAGGGTCACTGAAGCTTTCTTT. Translating it yields CASSYDRVTEAFF.

The genes are TRBV4-1 and TRBJ2-5; D might be TRBD1 (6 bases). The CDR3 spans 14 residues. Germline lookup yields CDR1 MGHRA and CDR2 YSYEKL. The ends were cut back, 5 bases at V and 4 bases at J, with 14 bases in the middle. This chain's CDR3 is CASSSKGVGETQYF. CDR3 sequence (DNA): TGCGCCAGCAGCTCCAAGGGGGTAGGAGAGACCCAGTACTTC.